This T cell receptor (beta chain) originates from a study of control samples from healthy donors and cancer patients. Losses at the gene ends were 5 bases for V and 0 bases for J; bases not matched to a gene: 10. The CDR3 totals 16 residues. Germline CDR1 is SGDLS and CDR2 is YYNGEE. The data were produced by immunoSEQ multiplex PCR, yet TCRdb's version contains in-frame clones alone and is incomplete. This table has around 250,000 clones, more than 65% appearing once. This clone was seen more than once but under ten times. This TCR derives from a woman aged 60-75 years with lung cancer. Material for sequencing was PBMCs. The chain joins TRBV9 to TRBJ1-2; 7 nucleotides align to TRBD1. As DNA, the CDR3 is TGTGCCAGCAGTGGACCCCGGACAGGCACTAACTATGGCTACACCTTC. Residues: CASSGPRTGTNYGYTF.